This TCR beta chain was recorded in a study of T-cell memory formation after mild COVID-19. Study information: TCR clustering was largely donor specific.

5'RACE with constant-segment primers yielded barcoded, UMI-tagged TCR alpha and TCR beta cDNA libraries. TCRdb analysed the 5' RACE reads with MiXCR anew, one entry per CDR3 protein. The sample shows hundreds of thousands of distinct CDR3 sequences, about 23% of them seen only once. The germline V and J ends were trimmed by 3 bases and 4 bases, with 15 bases remaining between them. From germline, CDR1 is DFQATT and CDR2 SNEGSKA (reference sequence). CDR3 length equals 14 residues. Broader study findings: Clones shrinking from day 15 to 85 showed even CD4/CD8 mixes; later expanders tilted CD4+. Cross-reactive memory appears to have joined, as suggested by some responding clones showing up in pre-infection memory.

As for this clonotype: The antigen is undetermined.

The sample taken for sequencing was PBMCs or a T cell subset sorted from them (not recorded which). This chain connects TRBV20-1 to TRBJ1-2, with no clear D. This TCR was sampled from an adult woman who had mild COVID-19 (a few samples of this study predate the infection). Cell type and time point are not known. The CDR3: CSASLSPRGYGYTF. The CDR3 nucleotides are TGCAGTGCTAGTCTTTCCCCCCGGGGCTATGGCTACACCTTC.